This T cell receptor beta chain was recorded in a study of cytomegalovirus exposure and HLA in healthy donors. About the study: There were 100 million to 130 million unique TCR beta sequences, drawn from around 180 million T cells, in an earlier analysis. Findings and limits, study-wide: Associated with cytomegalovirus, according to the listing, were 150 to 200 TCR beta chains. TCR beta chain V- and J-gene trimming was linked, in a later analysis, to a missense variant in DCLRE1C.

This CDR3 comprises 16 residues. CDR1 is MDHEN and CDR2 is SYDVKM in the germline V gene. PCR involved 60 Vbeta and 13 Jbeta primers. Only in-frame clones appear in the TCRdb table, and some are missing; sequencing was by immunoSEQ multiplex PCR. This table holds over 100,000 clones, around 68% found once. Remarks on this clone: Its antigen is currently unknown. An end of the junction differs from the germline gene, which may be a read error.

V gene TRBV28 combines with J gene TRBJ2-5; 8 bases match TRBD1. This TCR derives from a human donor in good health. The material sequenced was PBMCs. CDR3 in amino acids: CARSPLGDRNQETQYF. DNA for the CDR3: TGTGCCCGCAGTCCGCTGGGGGACAGGAATCAAGAGACCCAGTACTTC.